These 7 T cell receptor beta chains came from one sample sequenced in a study of blood T cell repertoires in COVID-19. TCRdb's copy holds only in-frame clones and misses some; the assay was immunoSEQ multiplex PCR. Counted here are approximately 180,000 clones, under 85% occurring once; the ten biggest clones make up approximately 9.4%. Sequenced input: peripheral blood. The receptors stem from an elderly woman with acute or convalescent COVID-19.

The chain couples TRBV6-6 to TRBJ2-7; maybe TRBD2 (6 bases). CDR1 MNHNY and CDR2 SVGAGI come from the germline V gene (reference sequence). V gave up 5 bases and J gave up 4 bases, with 24 bases separating them. The CDR3 totals 17 residues. The CDR3 here is CASSHPGGGARLYEQYF. DNA for the CDR3: TGTGCCAGCAGTCATCCCGGAGGAGGGGCGCGCCTTTACGAGCAGTACTTC.

The chain has TRBV5-1 and TRBJ2-3; D unclear. The CDR3 covers 13 residues. Germline lookup yields CDR1 SGHRS and CDR2 YFSETQ. V was trimmed by 0 bases and J by 3 bases, leaving 5 bases between them. CDR3: CASSLGQTDTQYF. CDR3 nucleotide sequence: TGCGCCAGCAGCTTGGGGCAGACAGATACGCAGTATTTT.

The chain combines TRBV5-1 with TRBJ2-3; possibly TRBD2 for D (5 bases). This CDR3 contains 13 residues. With 5 bases removed from V and 6 bases from J, the gap between germline ends came to 13 bases. Germline V gives CDR1 SGHRS, CDR2 YFSETQ. The CDR3 DNA follows: TGCGCCAGCAGTGTGGCGCGGGCGGATACGCAGTATTTT. Protein: CASSVARADTQYF.

The gene calls are TRBV3-1 (or the pseudogene TRBV3-2) and TRBJ1-6; weak D call: TRBD1 (5 bases). The CDR3 length is 16 residues. CDR1 is LGHDT, CDR2 YNNKEL, per germline (reference sequence). V lost 1 base and J 7 bases, leaving 14 bases between the germline ends. CDR3 residues: CASSQVSRVGNSPLHF. In DNA form, the CDR3 reads TGTGCCAGCAGCCAAGTTAGCAGGGTTGGGAATTCACCCCTCCACTTT.

This clone has only one observation. The chain couples TRBV5-1 to TRBJ1-1; no clear D gene. Trimming cost V 0 bases and J 0 bases, with 6 bases left between them. Germline V gene data show CDR1 as SGHRS and CDR2 as YFSETQ. The CDR3 covers 14 residues. For the CDR3, the DNA is TGCGCCAGCAGCTTGGTGACTATGAACACTGAAGCTTTCTTT. Translating gives CASSLVTMNTEAFF.

This chain connects TRBV19 to TRBJ1-1; D might be TRBD1 (5 bases). The CDR3 totals 13 residues. Germline V gene sequence: CDR1 LNHDA, CDR2 SQIVND (reference sequence). The V gene lost 6 bases and the J gene lost 7 bases, with 15 bases spanning the gap. CDR3 nucleotides: TGTGCCAGTAGCCCGGGGGGAGAGAGTGAAGCTTTCTTT. Its protein product is CASSPGGESEAFF.

For this clone: It is unclear where the CDR3 begins or ends on the DNA, so no DNA is shown, and the CDR3 is as TCRdb lists it. The chain has TRBV11-2 and TRBJ2-7; the DNA was not used to check the table's D call, TRBD1. The CDR3 spans 12 residues, counting both ends. The germline V gene has CDR1 SGHAT and CDR2 FQNNGV. This chain's CDR3 is CASSLVGQGNHF.